A single sample gave rise to the 15 T cell receptor beta chains below, sequenced in a study of T cells in Graves' hyperthyroidism and ophthalmopathy (dated by TCRdb to about 2019). Libraries were built with multiplex PCR. TCRdb names Illumina HiSeq 2000 as the instrument used. The TCR beta CDR3 regions were amplified from the RNA transcripts. For the first round of RT-PCR on the TCR CDR3, the HTBI primer set was used together with the Qiagen OneStep RT-PCR kit. Using fastp at Q25 and MiXCR, TCRdb reprocessed the public reads and kept productive beta chains. Entries are consolidated by CDR3 protein sequence, retaining the most common genes and DNA. The sample table lists some 560,000 distinct CDR3 sequences, less than 20% of them with a count of one. The ten largest make up under 8% of the sample. Sequencing input: blood. The receptor set was obtained from a woman under 40 with Graves' hyperthyroidism.

This clonotype has just a few counts. V and J are TRBV24-1 and TRBJ1-2; D ambiguous. The CDR3 extends over 14 amino acids. V dropped 4 bases and J dropped 4 bases, with 12 bases sitting between them. From germline, CDR1 is KGHDR and CDR2 SFDVKD. The CDR3: CATSERRLGYGYTF. As DNA, the CDR3 is TGTGCCACCAGTGAACGAAGATTAGGCTATGGCTACACCTTC.

This clonotype turned up a few times. V gene TRBV6-2 or TRBV6-3 combines with J gene TRBJ2-7; D not certain. With 7 bases removed from V and 4 bases from J, the gap between germline ends came to 20 bases. In germline, CDR1 is MNHEY, CDR2 SVGEGT. The CDR3 has 15 residues. CDR3 nucleotides: TGTGCCAGCACCGATGGAGTCACGCCTCGTTACGAGCAGTACTTC. Residues: CASTDGVTPRYEQYF.

Comment on this clonotype: This clone may be a read error of a much larger clone one base away. The chain has TRBV29-1 and TRBJ1-1, with a tentative D call TRBD1 (5 bases). CDR3 length: 14 residues. Trimming removed 4 bases at V and 7 bases at J, with 19 bases between. Germline CDR1 and CDR2: SQVTM and ANQGSEA. DNA for the CDR3: TGCAGCGTTGGAGACCCAGCGCGGGGGGGTGAAGCTTTCTTT. Its translation: CSVGDPARGGEAFF.

The V and J genes are TRBV3-1 and TRBJ2-1; 13 bases match TRBD2. CDR3 length equals 17 residues. The germline V gene encodes CDR1 LGHDT and CDR2 YNNKEL (reference sequence). The junction had 6 bases not matched to a gene; V was cut back by 0 bases and J by 7 bases. The CDR3 DNA reads as TGTGCCAGCAGCCAAGAGGGACTAGCGGGGTTGTTGAATGAGCAGTTCTTC. Protein product: CASSQEGLAGLLNEQFF.

This clonotype was seen more than once but under ten times. V and J are TRBV9 and TRBJ2-2; 9 bases are shared with TRBD2. Germline V gene sequence: CDR1 SGDLS, CDR2 YYNGEE. The CDR3 is made up of 15 amino acids. Trimming at V came to 0 bases and at J to 4 bases, leaving 1 base not matched to a gene. CDR3 residues: CASSVVAGATGELFF. DNA of the CDR3: TGTGCCAGCAGCGTAGTAGCGGGAGCCACCGGGGAGCTGTTTTTT. Based on the CDR3 plus reference TRBV9 and TRBJ2-2, the full variable domain is DSGVTQTPKHLITATGQRVTLRCSPRSGDLSVYWYQQSLDQGLQFLIQYYNGEERAKGNILERFSAQQFPDLHSELNLSSLELGDSALYFCASSVVAGATGELFFGEGSRLTVL.

This clonotype was counted between two and nine times. The gene calls are TRBV24-1 and TRBJ2-3; 9 nucleotides align to TRBD2. CDR1 and CDR2 (germline): KGHDR, SFDVKD. V was clipped by 7 bases and J by 0 bases; unmatched bases: 7. The CDR3 length is 16 residues. The CDR3 reads CATSAGGESSTDTQYF. CDR3 bases: TGTGCCACCAGCGCGGGGGGGGAGTCTAGCACAGATACGCAGTATTTT.

This clonotype was counted at least ten times. The chain recombines TRBV7-6 with TRBJ2-7, with a tentative D call TRBD1 (5 bases). The CDR3 totals 14 residues. V was trimmed by 2 bases and J by 2 bases, leaving 10 bases between them. Germline V gene sequence: CDR1 SGHVS, CDR2 FNYEAQ. CDR3: CASSLQGPTYEQYF. For the CDR3, the DNA is TGTGCCAGCAGCTTACAGGGTCCCACCTACGAGCAGTACTTC.

This clonotype was observed at least ten times. This chain links TRBV27 with TRBJ1-5, with a tentative D call TRBD1 (5 bases). CDR3 length: 17 amino acids. The V end was cut by 5 bases, the J end by 0 bases, with 17 bases between. Germline V lookup: CDR1 MNHEY, CDR2 SMNVEV (reference sequence). Here the CDR3 reads CASSPLTGTGSNQPQHF. The CDR3 DNA reads TGTGCCAGCAGTCCCCTGACCGGGACGGGTAGCAATCAGCCCCAGCATTTT.

This clonotype was counted many times. The V call is TRBV20-1, the J call TRBJ2-5; TRBD1 agrees at 9 bases. V dropped 5 bases and J dropped 1; count of bases not matched to a gene: 2. CDR1 is DFQATT, CDR2 SNEGSKA, per germline (reference sequence). This CDR3 contains 13 residues. CDR3 sequence (DNA): TGCAGTGCTGGGACAGGGAGCCAAGAGACCCAGTACTTC. Protein product: CSAGTGSQETQYF.

This chain joins TRBV29-1 and TRBJ2-3; tentative D call: TRBD2 (5 bases). Germline V gene sequence: CDR1 SQVTM, CDR2 ANQGSEA. The V end was cut by 2 bases, the J end by 0 bases, with 12 bases between. The CDR3 length is 15 residues. The CDR3 DNA is TGCAGCGTTGAAACTCCCGGAGGTAGCACAGATACGCAGTATTTT. This sequence encodes CSVETPGGSTDTQYF.

This clonotype was seen a few times. The CDR3 protein is CAIAGTGPNEQFF. For the CDR3, the DNA is TGTGCCATCGCCGGGACAGGGCCCAATGAGCAGTTCTTC. This chain joins TRBV10-3 and TRBJ2-1; 9 bases are a match to TRBD1. CDR1 and CDR2 from the germline V gene are ENHRY and SYGVKD. The CDR3 sequence is 13 residues long. V lost 8 bases and J lost 6; bases outside the gene matches: 5.

The chain links TRBV9 to TRBJ2-7, with 10 bases lining up with TRBD1. J gave up 7 bases and V 2 bases, and 9 bases lay outside the gene matches. The CDR3 totals 15 residues. CDR1 and CDR2 (germline): SGDLS, YYNGEE. The CDR3 protein is CASSVSPGQGREQYF. The CDR3, as DNA: TGTGCCAGCAGCGTCTCCCCGGGACAGGGGAGGGAGCAGTACTTC.

This clonotype turned up a few times. The chain combines TRBV6-1 with TRBJ1-6, with 7 bases identical to TRBD1. Germline values: CDR1 MNHNS, CDR2 SASEGT. CDR3 size: 14 residues. V lost 3 bases and J lost 9; bases outside the gene matches: 5. The CDR3 DNA is TGTGCCAGCAGTGACCGACAGGGAGGTTCACCCCTCCACTTT. Protein product: CASSDRQGGSPLHF.

This clonotype was seen only a few times. The chain couples TRBV5-6 to TRBJ2-3, with TRBD2 matching over 10 bases. The CDR3 loop spans 16 amino acids. With V trimmed by 0 bases and J by 2 bases, 3 bases remained unmatched. Germline loops: CDR1 SGHDT, CDR2 YYEEEE. This CDR3 is CASSLVGTSVTDTQYF. The CDR3 coding sequence is TGTGCCAGCAGCTTGGTTGGGACTAGCGTCACAGATACGCAGTATTTT.

This clonotype was seen repeatedly, ten times or more. The gene calls are TRBV30 and TRBJ2-7, with 7 bases aligning to TRBD1. This CDR3 has 15 residues. Trimming cost V 4 bases and J 5 bases; bases outside gene matches: 14. Germline V gene data show CDR1 as GTSNPN and CDR2 as SVGIG (reference sequence). The CDR3 DNA is TGTGCCTGGACGTTAAACCGACAGGGTCGCGACGAGCAGTACTTC. This translates into CAWTLNRQGRDEQYF.